The 12 T cell receptor beta chains below all came from one sample that was sequenced in a study of cytomegalovirus exposure and HLA in healthy donors. The PCR had 60 Vbeta and 13 Jbeta primers. This table comes from immunoSEQ multiplex PCR, and its TCRdb copy is limited to in-frame clones, with some not included. The sample includes fewer than 250,000 clones, 60% to 85% of them seen just once. The sequencing sample was made of PBMCs. The receptors were sampled from a man in his forties in good health and CMV-seronegative.

This clone has more than one count but fewer than ten. This rearrangement joins TRBV4-3 to TRBJ1-2; no definite D call. In germline, CDR1 is LGHNA, CDR2 YSLEER. The CDR3 extends over 15 amino acids. The V gene lost 4 bases and the J gene lost 0 bases, with 12 bases spanning the gap. CDR3 loop: CASSLTGVANYGYTF. The DNA of the CDR3 is TGCGCCAGCAGCCTCACCGGGGTGGCTAACTATGGCTACACCTTC.

The chain combines TRBV27 with TRBJ2-2; 8 bases map to TRBD2. Germline loops: CDR1 MNHEY, CDR2 SMNVEV (reference sequence). V was clipped by 2 bases and J by 4 bases; unmatched bases: 6. The CDR3 length is 16 residues. The CDR3 spells CASSLRGRLLTGELFF. The DNA of the CDR3 is TGTGCCAGCAGTTTACGCGGGAGGCTGCTCACCGGGGAGCTGTTTTTT.

Here the CDR3 reads CASSEAAPSTVTYEQYF. In DNA form, the CDR3 reads TGTGCCAGCAGTGAAGCGGCCCCCTCGACAGTAACCTACGAGCAGTACTTC. The chain has TRBV6-1 and TRBJ2-7; D perhaps matches TRBD1 (5 bases). Germline loops: CDR1 MNHNS, CDR2 SASEGT. V was clipped by 0 bases and J by 2 bases, with 17 bases between them. This CDR3 comprises 17 residues.

The chain couples TRBV4-3 to TRBJ1-2; 7 bases fit TRBD1. The V gene's germline CDR1 is LGHNA and CDR2 YSLEER. The J segment lost 1 base and the V segment lost 4 bases, leaving 6 bases of the junction unmatched. There are 15 residues in the CDR3. CDR3 loop: CASSPSGTVNYGYTF. DNA of the CDR3: TGCGCCAGCAGCCCTTCCGGGACAGTTAACTATGGCTACACCTTC.

The genes are TRBV28 and TRBJ2-1; D ambiguous. The germline CDR1 and CDR2 sequences are MDHEN and SYDVKM. The CDR3 is 11 amino acids. The germline V and J ends were trimmed by 8 bases and 8 bases, with 10 bases remaining between them. The DNA for the CDR3 is TGTGCCAGCGGCCACACCGATGAGCAGTTCTTC. Protein: CASGHTDEQFF.

V gene TRBV11-3 combines with J gene TRBJ2-1; the D gene is possibly TRBD1 (5 bases). CDR1 SGHNT and CDR2 YENEEA come from the germline V gene. The V gene lost 5 bases and the J gene lost 5 bases, with 16 bases spanning the gap. The CDR3 spans 15 residues. CDR3 sequence: CASSGPDNPNNEQFF. The CDR3 DNA reads TGTGCCAGCAGCGGACCGGACAACCCAAACAATGAGCAGTTCTTC.

In this sample, this clone turned up a few times. The J gene is TRBJ1-2, the V gene TRBV7-2, with TRBD1 matching over 7 bases. The junction had 10 bases not matched to a gene; V was cut back by 5 bases and J by 4 bases. This CDR3 region has 15 residues. Germline V CDR1 and CDR2: SGHTA, FQGNSA. The CDR3 loop reads CASSLGQARRYGYTF. CDR3 bases: TGTGCCAGCAGCCTAGGACAGGCGAGACGCTATGGCTACACCTTC.

This clone came up a few times. The rearrangement joins TRBV28 to TRBJ1-3; TRBD1 agrees at 7 bases. Trimming at V came to 5 bases and at J to 1 base, leaving 2 bases not matched to a gene. CDR1 is MDHEN, CDR2 SYDVKM, per germline. CDR3 length: 14 amino acids. The CDR3 is CASSETGSGNTIYF. CDR3 DNA: TGTGCCAGCAGTGAGACAGGGTCTGGAAACACCATATATTTT.

This chain links TRBV28 with TRBJ2-1; D is possibly TRBD2 (7 bases). There are 13 residues in the CDR3. Germline values: CDR1 MDHEN, CDR2 SYDVKM. The V end was cut by 11 bases, the J end by 6 bases, with 17 bases between. CDR3 protein: CAGGRGNSNEQFF. DNA for the CDR3: TGTGCCGGGGGGAGGGGGAATTCCAATGAGCAGTTCTTC.

This chain connects TRBV28 to TRBJ2-7; D remains ambiguous. The length of the CDR3 is 15 residues. Trimming shortened V by 2 bases and J by 0 bases, and 11 bases separated the two germline ends. Germline assignment: CDR1 MDHEN and CDR2 SYDVKM. CDR3 DNA sequence: TGTGCCAGCAGTTTACCCACCTCGGGCTCCTACGAGCAGTACTTC. Translation gives CASSLPTSGSYEQYF.

This clone was recorded a few times. This chain connects TRBV7-9 to TRBJ1-5; D is uncertain. V was trimmed by 2 bases and J by 5 bases, leaving 10 bases between them. The CDR3 sequence is 14 residues long. Germline CDR1 and CDR2: SEHNR and FQNEAQ (reference sequence). CDR3 region: CASSLPGLDQPQHF. For the CDR3, the DNA is TGTGCCAGCAGCTTACCTGGACTGGATCAGCCCCAGCATTTT.

J is TRBJ2-7 and V is TRBV28, with TRBD1 matching 9 bases. Germline V gene sequence: CDR1 MDHEN, CDR2 SYDVKM. V shed 1 base, J shed 3 bases, and the junction held 1 base outside the gene matches. The CDR3 is 14 amino acids. The CDR3 DNA sequence: TGTGCCAGCAGTTTATTGGACAGGGGCTACGAGCAGTACTTC. This encodes CASSLLDRGYEQYF. Full variable domain (outside the CDR3, taken from reference TRBV28 and TRBJ2-7): DVKVTQSSRYLVKRTGEKVFLECVQDMDHENMFWYRQDPGLGLRLIYFSYDVKMKEKGDIPEGYSVSREKKERFSLILESASTNQTSMYLCASSLLDRGYEQYFGPGTRLTVT.